This T cell receptor (beta chain) was sequenced for a study of blood T cells in healthy people across ages. Study-level points and caveats: Because donor CMV status was unknown, expanded clonotype changes were possibly confounded.

The germline V gene has CDR1 SGHRS and CDR2 YFSETQ. This CDR3 region has 13 residues. Together with a sample-barcoded 5' primer, a J-beta primer mix was included in a second PCR lasting roughly 6 to 12 cycles. TCRdb independently ran MiXCR on the 5' RACE reads; one entry per CDR3 protein. The sample contains approximately 820,000 distinct CDR3 sequences, about 42% of which appear only once. This clonotype was seen only a few times. No antigen is known for it. The rearrangement joins TRBV5-1 to TRBJ2-7; D is tentatively TRBD1 or TRBD2 (5 bases each). The end of the DNA is better explained by TRBJ2-4, so the J call may be wrong. Sequences were obtained from blood. The sequence came from a man aged 55-75 years in good health. CDR3 region: CASSLVQGDIQYF. The CDR3 DNA sequence: TGCGCCAGCAGCTTGGTTCAGGGAGACATTCAGTACTTC.